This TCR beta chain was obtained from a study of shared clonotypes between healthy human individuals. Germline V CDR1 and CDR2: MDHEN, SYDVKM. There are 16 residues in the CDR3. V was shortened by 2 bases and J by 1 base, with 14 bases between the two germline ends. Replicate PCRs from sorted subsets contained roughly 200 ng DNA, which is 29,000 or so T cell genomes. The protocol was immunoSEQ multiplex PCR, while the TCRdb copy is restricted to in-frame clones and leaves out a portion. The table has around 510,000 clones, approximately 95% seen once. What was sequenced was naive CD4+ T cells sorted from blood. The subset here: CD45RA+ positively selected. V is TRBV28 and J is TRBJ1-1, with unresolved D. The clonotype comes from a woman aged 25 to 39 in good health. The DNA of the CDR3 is TGTGCCAGCAGTTTACCCGCCAAGGGTTGGAACACTGAAGCTTTCTTT. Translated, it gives CASSLPAKGWNTEAFF.